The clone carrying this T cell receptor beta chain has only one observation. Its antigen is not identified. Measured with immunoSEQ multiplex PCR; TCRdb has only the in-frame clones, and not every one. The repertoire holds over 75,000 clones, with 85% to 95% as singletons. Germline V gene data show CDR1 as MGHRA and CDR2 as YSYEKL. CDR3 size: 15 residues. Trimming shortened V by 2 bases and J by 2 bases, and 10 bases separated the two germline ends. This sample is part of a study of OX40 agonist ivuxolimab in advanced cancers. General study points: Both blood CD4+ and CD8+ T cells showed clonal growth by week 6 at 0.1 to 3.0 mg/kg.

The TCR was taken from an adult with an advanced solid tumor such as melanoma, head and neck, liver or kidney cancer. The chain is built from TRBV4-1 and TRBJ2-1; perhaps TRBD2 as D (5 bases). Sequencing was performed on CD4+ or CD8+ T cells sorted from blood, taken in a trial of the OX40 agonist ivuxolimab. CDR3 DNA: TGCGCCAGCAGCCAATCGGGGTTCCCCTACAATGAGCAGTTCTTC. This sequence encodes CASSQSGFPYNEQFF.